This TCR beta chain is drawn from a study of persistence of HIV-infected CD4 T cells. Overall study context: Blood samples, up to roughly 200 mL, came from multiple time points, except two leukapheresis donors sampled once.

By frequency in the sample, this clone is large (0.1 to 1%). Antigen unknown. Distinct nucleotide sequences in the sample also encode this CDR3. Cells were stimulated with CMV-infected fibroblast lysates at 10 ug/mL. Responding CD4+ T cells were sorted by upregulation of both CD40 ligand and CD69. Suppressive ART was started during chronic HIV-1 infection in these adults. Trimming left V 9 bases short and J 0 bases short, with 9 bases between. Germline V gene lookup returns CDR1 MDHEN and CDR2 SYDVKM. CDR3 length: 13 amino acids. Sequencing used immunoSEQ version 4 in survey mode. The assay was immunoSEQ multiplex PCR, and TCRdb's table has in-frame clones only and misses some. The sample has under 20,000 clones; about 80% are singletons.

The chain uses TRBV28 and TRBJ1-3; D uncertain. This sequence was found in an adult man with HIV who was CMV-seropositive. The sample in question was CD4+ T cells sorted from PBMCs after 18-hour stimulation, obtained from a patient who received antiretroviral therapy. The CDR3 sequence is CASTLGSGNTIYF. The CDR3 DNA reads as TGTGCCAGTACCCTCGGCTCTGGAAACACCATATATTTT.